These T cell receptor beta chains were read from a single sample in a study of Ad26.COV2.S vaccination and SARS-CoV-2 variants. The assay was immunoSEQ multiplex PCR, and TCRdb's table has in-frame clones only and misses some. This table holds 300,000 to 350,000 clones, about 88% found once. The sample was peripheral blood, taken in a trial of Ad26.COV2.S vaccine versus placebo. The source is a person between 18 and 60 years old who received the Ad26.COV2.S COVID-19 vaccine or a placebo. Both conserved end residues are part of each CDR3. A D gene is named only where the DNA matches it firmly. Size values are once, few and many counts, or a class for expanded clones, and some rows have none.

CDR3: CASSPRESGRGQETQYF; DNA: TGTGCCAGCTCACCCAGAGAGAGCGGGAGAGGGCAAGAGACCCAGTACTTC; J: TRBJ2-5; size: -; V: TRBV18; D: TRBD2
CDR3: CASKGSPSLPYEQYF; DNA: TGTGCCAGCAAGGGAAGTCCTAGTTTACCCTACGAGCAGTACTTC; J: TRBJ2-7; size: -; V: TRBV27; D: -
CDR3: CASSLVTGTGELFF; DNA: TGTGCCAGCAGCTTAGTTACGGGCACCGGGGAGCTGTTTTTT; J: TRBJ2-2; size: -; V: TRBV7-3; D: -
CDR3: CASSFMRETNEKLFF; DNA: TGTGCCAGCAGTTTTATGAGGGAAACTAATGAAAAACTGTTTTTT; J: TRBJ1-4; size: -; V: TRBV27; D: -
CDR3: CASSAGDYEQYF; DNA: TGTGCCAGCAGCGCCGGGGACTACGAGCAGTACTTC; J: TRBJ2-7; size: -; V: TRBV9; D: -
CDR3: CASSLGAGPRTDIQYF; DNA: TGTGCCAGCAGCTTAGGGGCCGGGCCTCGAACGGACATTCAGTACTTC; J: TRBJ2-4; size: -; V: TRBV11-2; D: -
CDR3: CASSFGTPTYEQYF; DNA: TGCGCCAGCAGCTTCGGGACACCAACCTACGAGCAGTACTTC; J: TRBJ2-7; size: -; V: TRBV5-1; D: -
CDR3: CASSLAATGFGYEQYF; DNA: TGTGCCAGCAGCTTGGCAGCGACAGGGTTTGGGTACGAGCAGTACTTC; J: TRBJ2-7; size: -; V: TRBV5-4; D: TRBD1
CDR3: CASTGGEGGQPQHF; DNA: TGTGCCAGCACCGGCGGTGAGGGAGGACAGCCCCAGCATTTT; J: TRBJ1-5; size: -; V: TRBV2; D: -
CDR3: CASSPGGGAGRGYTF; DNA: TGTGCCAGCAGCCCGGGAGGAGGGGCGGGGAGGGGCTACACCTTC; J: TRBJ1-2; size: -; V: TRBV7-2; D: -
CDR3: CASWGERNTEAFF; DNA: TGTGCCAGCTGGGGGGAGAGAAACACTGAAGCTTTCTTT; J: TRBJ1-1; size: few; V: TRBV2; D: -